The entry below describes one T cell receptor (beta chain). Amplification targeted TCR beta CDR3 regions from RNA transcripts. The study used the HTBI primer set for a first-round RT-PCR of the TCR CDR3. TCRdb redid the calling of the multiplex PCR reads with MiXCR, one entry per CDR3 protein. This table holds over 400,000 distinct CDR3 sequences, approximately 23% found once. The data derive from a study of T cells in Graves' hyperthyroidism and ophthalmopathy. V was clipped by 2 bases and J by 2 bases, with 13 bases between them. This CDR3 is 15 amino acids long. The germline CDR1 and CDR2 sequences are SGHTA and FQGNSA. Ophthalmopathy cases met thresholds of Clinical Activity Score at least 3, NOSPECS grade at least 4 and duration under 3 months. Lactation, pregnancy, other autoimmune disease or uncontrolled infection excluded patients.

The TCR sequence derives from a woman between 65 and 79 years old with Graves' ophthalmopathy. The chain combines TRBV7-2 with TRBJ2-7; the D is unclear. Source material: blood. The CDR3 region has the DNA TGTGCCAGCAGCTTAAGAGCAAGCTCAACCTACGAGCAGTACTTC. This codes for CASSLRASSTYEQYF. Full variable domain (missing parts from reference TRBV7-2 and TRBJ2-7): GAGVSQSPSNKVTEKGKDVELRCDPISGHTALYWYRQSLGQGLEFLIYFQGNSAPDKSGLPSDRFSAERTGGSVSTLTIQRTQQEDSAVYLCASSLRASSTYEQYFGPGTRLTVT.